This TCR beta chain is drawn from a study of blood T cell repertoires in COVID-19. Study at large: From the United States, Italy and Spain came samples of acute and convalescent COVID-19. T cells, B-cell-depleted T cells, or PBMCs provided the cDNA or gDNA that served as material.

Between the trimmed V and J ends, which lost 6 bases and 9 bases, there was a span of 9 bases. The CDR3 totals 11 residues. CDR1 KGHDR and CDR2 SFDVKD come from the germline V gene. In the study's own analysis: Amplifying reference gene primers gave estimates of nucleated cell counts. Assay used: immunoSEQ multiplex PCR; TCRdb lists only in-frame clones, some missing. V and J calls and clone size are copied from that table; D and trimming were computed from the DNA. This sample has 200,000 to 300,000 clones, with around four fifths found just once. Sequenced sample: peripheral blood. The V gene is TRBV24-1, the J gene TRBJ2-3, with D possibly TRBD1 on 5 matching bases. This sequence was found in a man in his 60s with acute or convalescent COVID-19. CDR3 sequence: CATSHSGTQYF. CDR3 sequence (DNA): TGTGCCACCAGTCACTCAGGGACGCAGTATTTT.